The rows below give T cell receptor beta chains drawn from one sample of a study of OX40 agonist ivuxolimab in advanced cancers. TCRdb keeps only in-frame clones here, not all; method: immunoSEQ multiplex PCR. Of 130,000 or so clones listed, approximately 94% were seen once; the top ten hold roughly 1%. The input for sequencing was CD4+ or CD8+ T cells sorted from blood, taken in a trial of the OX40 agonist ivuxolimab. The receptors were sampled from an adult with an advanced solid tumor such as melanoma, head and neck, liver or kidney cancer. Each CDR3 is given with its conserved first and last residue. D genes are given only for firm matches. Size is stated for part of the rows, as once, few or many counts, or as a class when the clone is expanded.

- - TRBJ1-1 TRBV2 15 TGTGCCAGCAGTTTCCAGGGTCATGGAAACACTGAAGCTTTCTTT CASSFQGHGNTEAFF
- - TRBJ2-5 TRBV7-2 12 TGTGCCAGCAGCTTAGGGTTGAAGACCCAGTACTTC CASSLGLKTQYF
- - TRBJ1-1 TRBV19 11 TGTGCCAGTACGAGGAACACTGAAGCTTTCTTT CASTRNTEAFF
- - TRBJ1-5 TRBV28 15 TGTGCCAGCAGTGGGCGCACCGGGCAGGGTCAGCCCCAGCATTTT CASSGRTGQGQPQHF
- - TRBJ2-7 TRBV6-5 13 TGTGCCAGCAGTTACTCGGAGGGTTACGAGCAGTACTTC CASSYSEGYEQYF
TRBD1 - TRBJ1-1 TRBV4-2 15 TGTGCCAGCAGCCACCCACAGGGGGGAAACACTGAAGCTTTCTTT CASSHPQGGNTEAFF
- - TRBJ2-3 TRBV6-6 15 TGTGCCAGCAGTTATGCTTCCTCAGCCGCGCATACGCAGTATTTT CASSYASSAAHTQYF
- - TRBJ1-3 TRBV25-1 16 TGTGCCAGCAGTGAAAAGAGGGGGGGCCCTGGAAACACCATATATTTT CASSEKRGGPGNTIYF
TRBD1 - TRBJ1-1 TRBV11-2 14 TGTGCCAGCAGCTTAGACAGGGGGCCCACTGAAGCTTTCTTT CASSLDRGPTEAFF
- - TRBJ2-7 TRBV5-6 13 TGTGCCAGCAGCTTGGGGCAGTCCTACGAGCAGTACTTC CASSLGQSYEQYF
TRBD1 - TRBJ1-2 TRBV6-5 15 TGTGCCAGCAGTTACTCGACAGGGGGGTACTATGGCTACACCTTC CASSYSTGGYYGYTF
- - TRBJ2-5 TRBV11-1 13 TGTGCCAGCAGCTTTGGGGCTGGGGAGACCCAGTACTTC CASSFGAGETQYF
TRBD1 - TRBJ2-1 TRBV7-3 18 TGTGCCAGCAGCTTAAGCGGGACAGGGCCTAGCTCCTACAATGAGCAGTTCTTC CASSLSGTGPSSYNEQFF
- once TRBJ2-7 TRBV10-1 14 TGCGCCAGCAGGGACTGCGGGAATCCCTACGAGCAGTACTTC CASRDCGNPYEQYF
TRBD2 - TRBJ2-1 TRBV7-9 17 TGTGCCAGCAGCTTAGATGACGGACTAGCGGGGTACAATGAGCAGTTCTTC CASSLDDGLAGYNEQFF
TRBD1 - TRBJ2-1 TRBV5-1 14 TGCGCCAGCAGCCCACGGACAGGGGCGGGTGAGCAGTTCTTC CASSPRTGAGEQFF
TRBD1 few TRBJ1-6 TRBV9 19 TGTGCCAGCAGCCCCTTCCGGGACAGCGGACGCCGGCAAGATTCACCCCTCCACTTT CASSPFRDSGRRQDSPLHF
- - TRBJ1-2 TRBV5-1 17 TGCGCCAGCAGCTTGGAACGTACAGGGCAAACTAACTATGGCTACACCTTC CASSLERTGQTNYGYTF
- once TRBJ2-1 TRBV7-9 15 TGTGCCAGCAACGGGGGCAGGCCTTCCTACAATGAGCAGTTCTTC CASNGGRPSYNEQFF
- - TRBJ1-4 TRBV6-5 12 TGTGCCAGCGGGACAATCTTTGAAAAACTGTTTTTT CASGTIFEKLFF
- - TRBJ2-7 TRBV6-5 14 TGTGCCAGCAGTTACGGGAAGGGGGCCTACGAGCAGTACTTC CASSYGKGAYEQYF
- - TRBJ2-6 TRBV5-6 16 TGTGCCAGCGCCCCTGAGCTGGGTACTGGGGCCAACGTCCTGACTTTC CASAPELGTGANVLTF
TRBD1 - TRBJ1-6 TRBV11-2 17 TGTGCCAGCAGCCGACCCGGGACAGGGAGGCGAGGCTCACCCCTCCACTTT CASSRPGTGRRGSPLHF
TRBD2 - TRBJ2-7 TRBV5-1 16 TGCGCCAGCAACCCTGGGGGGAGCGGGATATCCTACGAGCAGTACTTC CASNPGGSGISYEQYF
TRBD2 - TRBJ2-5 TRBV5-1 18 TGCGCCAGCAGCTTGGCCGGGACTAGCGGGAACGTTCTGGAGACCCAGTACTTC CASSLAGTSGNVLETQYF
- - TRBJ1-1 TRBV6-6 13 TGTGCCAGCAGTTACAGGGGTAACACTGAAGCTTTCTTT CASSYRGNTEAFF
- - TRBJ1-1 TRBV5-1 15 TGCGCCAGCAGCTATCTGACAGGCCAGAGCACTGAAGCTTTCTTT CASSYLTGQSTEAFF
TRBD1 once TRBJ2-2 TRBV4-3 15 TGCGCCAGCAGCCAAGATACAGGGGCGCCCGGGGAGCTGTTTTTT CASSQDTGAPGELFF
TRBD2 - TRBJ2-4 TRBV2 15 TGTGCCAGCAGGGGGGGGGACTTAGCCAAAAACATTCAGTACTTC CASRGGDLAKNIQYF
- - TRBJ2-2 TRBV27 14 TGTGCCAGCAGTTCGAACTACTTAACCGGGGAGCTGTTTTTT CASSSNYLTGELFF
- once TRBJ1-1 TRBV6-6 15 TGTGCCAGCAGTTACGATGGGGGGCGATGGACTGAAGCTTTCTTT CASSYDGGRWTEAFF
TRBD2 - TRBJ2-1 TRBV27 13 TGTGCCAGCAGTTCACAACCCCTCGGGGGGAAGTTCTTC CASSSQPLGGKFF
- - TRBJ2-1 TRBV2 14 TGTGCCAGCAGACCGGGACCCCCTAACTATGAGCAGTTCTTC CASRPGPPNYEQFF
TRBD2 - TRBJ2-3 TRBV9 18 TGTGCCAGCAGCATCGGGACTGGCGGGGGGCCTGGGACAGATACGCAGTATTTT CASSIGTGGGPGTDTQYF
- once TRBJ1-5 TRBV11-3 15 TGTGCCAGCAGCTTAGTTATCCAAATGAGTCAGCCCCAGCATTTT CASSLVIQMSQPQHF
- - TRBJ2-7 TRBV28 13 TGTGCCAGCAATTCGGGACCGGGGATAGAGCAGTACTTC CASNSGPGIEQYF
TRBD1 once TRBJ2-3 TRBV30 15 TGTGCCTGGAGTGGGGGACAGTCCCTTCGCGATACGCAGTATTTT CAWSGGQSLRDTQYF
- once TRBJ1-2 TRBV10-3 14 TGTGCCATCAGTGAAGGGACGGAAGCCTATGGCTACACCTTC CAISEGTEAYGYTF
TRBD1 - TRBJ2-6 TRBV2 14 TGTGCCGGCCGGACAGGGGACGGGGCCAACGTCCTGACTTTC CAGRTGDGANVLTF
- - TRBJ1-2 TRBV14 15 TGTGCCAGCAGCCAAAAGTGGGGCCCCATTGGGGGCTACACCTTC CASSQKWGPIGGYTF
- - TRBJ1-2 TRBV29-1 13 TGCAGCGAAACCAGGGGAAATTTCGGGGGCTACACCTTC CSETRGNFGGYTF
TRBD2 - TRBJ2-1 TRBV19 15 TGTGCCAGTACTCAGGGTAGCGGGAGGTACAATGAGCAGTTCTTC CASTQGSGRYNEQFF
- - TRBJ1-4 TRBV30 13 TGTGCCTGGGGACGCTCGGGTAATGAAAAACTGTTTTTT CAWGRSGNEKLFF